Shown below are 2 T cell receptor beta chains from a single sample sequenced in a study of CD8+CD57+ T cells in acquired aplastic anemia. All patients picked for sequencing had shown, by flow cytometry, an expansion of CD8+CD57+ cells. Genomic DNA was employed as the template in profiling TCR beta VDJ and CDR3. In TCRdb, the reads were re-called with MiXCR into one record per CDR3 protein. The data contain fewer than 250,000 distinct CDR3 sequences, roughly 45% of them seen just once; the ten biggest clones take up just under 20%. The sequenced sample consisted of sorted CD4+, CD8+, or CD8+CD57+ T cells (not recorded which) from PBMCs. Source of these receptors: a human donor with aplastic anemia.

This clonotype was recorded at least ten times. The CDR3 spells CASSSFLAGGRDTQYF. The CDR3 nucleotides read TGTGCCAGCAGTTCCTTCCTAGCGGGGGGCCGGGATACGCAGTATTTT. V usage is TRBV7-9 and J usage is TRBJ2-3, with 11 bases matching TRBD2. The V gene end was trimmed by 6 bases and the J gene end by 6 bases; junction bases not matched to a gene: 11. Germline CDR1 SEHNR, CDR2 FQNEAQ (reference sequence). This CDR3 contains 16 residues.

The chain has TRBV5-4 and TRBJ2-1, with 11 positions matching TRBD2. Germline CDR1 is SGHNT and CDR2 is YYREEE (reference sequence). This CDR3 has 17 residues. V trimming: 4 bases; J trimming: 6 bases; junction bases outside the gene matches: 12. The CDR3 region is CASSRDRGGLAGNEQFF. The CDR3 DNA follows: TGTGCCAGCAGCCGCGACAGGGGAGGACTAGCGGGCAATGAGCAGTTCTTC.